Presented here are 27 T cell receptor beta chains from one specimen sequenced in a study of beta chain features in type 1 diabetes. Expressed TCRB transcripts got sequenced, as all isolated RNA was reverse transcribed. Clones were sequenced by immunoSEQ multiplex PCR, and TCRdb holds only the in-frame ones, with some missing. This sample has hundreds of thousands of clones, with about 17% found just once. Sequences were obtained from naive CD4+ T cells from blood. The source is a woman aged 18-29 years in good health.

The chain uses TRBV10-3 and TRBJ2-2, with D perhaps assigned TRBD1 or TRBD2 (5 bases each). V shed 8 bases and J shed 5 bases, with 15 bases lying between them. CDR1 ENHRY and CDR2 SYGVKD come from the germline V gene. This CDR3 comprises 14 residues. DNA for the CDR3: TGTGCCATCGGCTATGGGACGCAAACCGGGGAGCTGTTTTTT. It is translated as CAIGYGTQTGELFF.

The rearrangement joins TRBV5-1 to TRBJ2-5; D is possibly TRBD1 or TRBD2 (5 bases each). V gave up 2 bases and J gave up 4 bases, with 12 bases separating them. CDR3 size: 14 residues. Germline assignment: CDR1 SGHRS and CDR2 YFSETQ. As DNA, the CDR3 is TGCGCCAGCAGCTTTACTATGGGGGTAGAGACCCAGTACTTC. Protein product: CASSFTMGVETQYF.

A few counts support this clone. The chain joins TRBV7-6 to TRBJ2-7; D ambiguous. V was cut by 1 base and J by 2 bases, with 12 bases left in between. Germline lookup yields CDR1 SGHVS and CDR2 FNYEAQ. The CDR3 length is 15 residues. The CDR3 loop is CASSLEDGAAYEQYF. DNA for the CDR3: TGTGCCAGCAGCTTAGAGGATGGCGCGGCCTACGAGCAGTACTTC. The whole variable domain, remainder taken from reference TRBV7-6 and TRBJ2-7, is GAGVSQSPRYKVTKRGQDVALRCDPISGHVSLYWYRQALGQGPEFLTYFNYEAQQDKSGLPNDRFSAERPEGSISTLTIQRTEQRDSAMYRCASSLEDGAAYEQYFGPGTRLTVT.

J is TRBJ2-3 and V is TRBV7-6; D is ambiguous. V was trimmed by 2 bases and J by 0 bases, leaving 12 bases between them. The CDR3 totals 16 residues. The germline gives CDR1 SGHVS, CDR2 FNYEAQ. The CDR3 is CASSLLGPTSTDTQYF. The DNA of the CDR3 is TGTGCCAGCAGCTTACTCGGACCCACTAGCACAGATACGCAGTATTTT.

This clone was counted a few times. The chain couples TRBV4-1 to TRBJ2-7; D is unresolved. Trimming pared 4 bases from V and 2 bases from J, leaving 9 bases between. The CDR3 is 13 amino acids. Looked up from germline, CDR1 is MGHRA and CDR2 is YSYEKL. The CDR3: CASSRTTTYEQYF. Written as DNA, the CDR3 is TGCGCCAGCAGCCGAACAACGACCTACGAGCAGTACTTC.

There are a few counts of this clone. The rearrangement joins TRBV7-9 to TRBJ2-1, with 10 positions matching TRBD2. The CDR3 loop spans 12 amino acids. V was pared by 4 bases and J by 10 bases, with 1 base of the junction left unmatched. Germline V CDR1 and CDR2: SEHNR, FQNEAQ (reference sequence). DNA of the CDR3: TGTGCCAGCAGCTATAGCGGGAGGGAGCAGTTCTTC. Its translation: CASSYSGREQFF.

With regard to this clone: Other DNA sequences in the sample encode the same CDR3. The rearrangement uses TRBV6-6 and TRBJ2-7; no clear D. Germline V lookup: CDR1 MNHNY, CDR2 SVGAGI (reference sequence). V shed 4 bases and J shed 3 bases, with 7 bases lying between them. The CDR3 covers 12 residues. The CDR3 protein is CASSSRDYEQYF. Written as DNA, the CDR3 is TGTGCCAGCAGTTCGAGAGACTACGAGCAGTACTTC.

V is TRBV7-2 and J is TRBJ2-7; tentative D call: TRBD1 (7 bases). The V gene's germline CDR1 is SGHTA and CDR2 FQGNSA. V was cut by 3 bases and J by 1 base, with 13 bases left in between. CDR3 length equals 15 residues. CDR3 region: CASSLLQGGSYEQYF. The CDR3 DNA sequence: TGTGCCAGCAGCTTGCTTCAGGGGGGATCCTACGAGCAGTACTTC.

This clone was observed a handful of times. J is TRBJ2-4 and V is TRBV5-1, with TRBD1 matching 11 bases. From germline, CDR1 is SGHRS and CDR2 YFSETQ. There are 16 residues in the CDR3. V shed 4 bases, J shed 5 bases, and the junction held 8 bases outside the gene matches. The CDR3 loop is CASSHQLGQGENIQYF. CDR3 DNA: TGCGCCAGCAGCCATCAGCTGGGACAGGGGGAAAACATTCAGTACTTC.

This rearrangement joins TRBV6-1 to TRBJ2-1; unclear D gene. CDR3 length equals 14 residues. The V gene's germline CDR1 is MNHNS and CDR2 SASEGT. With 6 bases removed from V and 4 bases from J, the gap between germline ends came to 13 bases. The CDR3 region is CASSRNRVYNEQFF. The CDR3 region has the DNA TGTGCCAGCAGCAGGAATAGGGTGTACAATGAGCAGTTCTTC.

The rearrangement joins TRBV21-1 to TRBJ2-3; TRBD2 is the table's D call and was not checked against the DNA. TRBV21-1 is tagged as a pseudogene. The CDR3 covers 19 residues. The CDR3 bases are TGTGCCAGCAGCAAAAAGGGACTAGCGGGAGATGGGGGCGCAGATACGCAGTATTTT. Translated, it gives CASSKKGLAGDGGADTQYF.

This chain joins TRBV11-3 and TRBJ2-1; D perhaps matches TRBD1 (5 bases). This CDR3 has 15 amino acids. V was shortened by 1 base and J by 0 bases, with 7 bases between the two germline ends. In germline, CDR1 is SGHNT, CDR2 YENEEA. The CDR3, as DNA: TGTGCCAGCAGCTTAGGTCAGGGCTCCTACAATGAGCAGTTCTTC. Protein sequence: CASSLGQGSYNEQFF.

This clone was seen only a few times. This sequence joins TRBV10-3 and TRBJ1-2, with TRBD1 as a possible D gene (5 bases). Germline V CDR1 and CDR2: ENHRY, SYGVKD. The length of the CDR3 is 14 residues. V was clipped by 2 bases and J by 2 bases, with 9 bases between them. The DNA for the CDR3 is TGTGCCATCAGTGAGATTGACAGAAACTATGGCTACACCTTC. Residues: CAISEIDRNYGYTF.

This chain joins TRBV5-5 and TRBJ2-5; D remains unclear. The CDR3 has 13 amino acids. Germline V lookup: CDR1 SGHKS, CDR2 YYEKEE (reference sequence). Trimming left V 4 bases short and J 7 bases short, with 14 bases between. CDR3 sequence reads: CASSSTLTATQYF. DNA for the CDR3: TGTGCCAGCAGCAGTACCTTAACTGCGACCCAGTACTTC.

V gene TRBV6-1 combines with J gene TRBJ2-7; unclear D gene. The CDR3 loop spans 12 amino acids. Trimming removed 6 bases from V and 4 bases from J, with 10 bases in between. CDR1 is MNHNS and CDR2 is SASEGT in the germline V gene. Here the CDR3 reads CASRTAGYEQYF. The CDR3 DNA follows: TGTGCCAGCAGGACGGCCGGATACGAGCAGTACTTC.

This clone was observed a few times. The V and J genes are TRBV6-6 and TRBJ1-5, with D possibly matching TRBD1 (5 bases). The CDR3 sequence is 16 residues long. In germline, CDR1 is MNHNY, CDR2 SVGAGI (reference sequence). The germline V and J ends were trimmed by 4 bases and 4 bases, with 17 bases remaining between them. The CDR3 is CASSSKDTQVNQPQHF. For the CDR3, the DNA is TGTGCCAGCAGTTCCAAGGACACCCAGGTGAATCAGCCCCAGCATTTT.

This clone was observed a few times. This sequence joins TRBV29-1 and TRBJ2-3; 8 nucleotides line up with TRBD2. The V and J ends lost 5 bases and 3 bases, in that order; junction bases with no gene match: 4. CDR1 is SQVTM and CDR2 is ANQGSEA in the germline V gene. The CDR3 contains 13 residues. The CDR3 nucleotides are TGCAGCGTTAGACTAGCGTTGACAGATACGCAGTATTTT. Translated: CSVRLALTDTQYF.

This clone was recorded a few times. Germline and junction disagree at one end, which may indicate a read error. The genes are TRBV5-4 and TRBJ2-6, with D perhaps TRBD2 (6 bases). The CDR3 has 15 residues. Germline V gene lookup returns CDR1 SGHNT and CDR2 YYREEE (reference sequence). The CDR3 region is CASSPGLSGANVLTF. The CDR3 DNA reads TGCGCCAGCAGCCCCGGACTATCTGGGGCCAACGTCCTGACTTTC.

The chain has TRBV7-9 and TRBJ2-5; D not certain. Per the germline V gene, CDR1 is SEHNR and CDR2 is FQNEAQ (reference sequence). The V end lost 2 bases, the J end lost 5 bases, and 6 bases lay between the germline ends. The CDR3 has 12 amino acids. The CDR3 DNA reads TGTGCCAGCAGCTTAAAATGGGAGACCCAGTACTTC. Amino acids: CASSLKWETQYF. The whole variable domain, remainder taken from reference TRBV7-9 and TRBJ2-5, is DTGVSQNPRHKITKRGQNVTFRCDPISEHNRLYWYRQTLGQGPEFLTYFQNEAQLEKSRLLSDRFSAERPKGSFSTLEIQRTEQGDSAMYLCASSLKWETQYFGPGTRLLVL.

The table lists this clone with a few counts. This chain joins TRBV6-6 and TRBJ2-5, with 12 bases lining up with TRBD1. This CDR3 is built from 15 residues. The V and J ends lost 5 bases and 5 bases, in that order; junction bases with no gene match: 6. Germline-derived CDR1 and CDR2 are MNHNY and SVGAGI (reference sequence). The CDR3 DNA reads as TGTGCCAGCAGTAAGGGACAGGGGGCGCCGGAGACCCAGTACTTC. This gives the protein CASSKGQGAPETQYF.

V gene TRBV28 combines with J gene TRBJ2-7; 9 positions agree with TRBD2. Trimming at V came to 8 bases and at J to 3 bases, leaving 11 bases not matched to a gene. CDR1 is MDHEN, CDR2 SYDVKM, per germline. The CDR3 has 15 residues. The CDR3 loop is CASGSGAGGRYEQYF. DNA for the CDR3: TGTGCCAGCGGATCCGGGGCGGGAGGGCGCTACGAGCAGTACTTC.

This chain uses TRBV5-4 with TRBJ1-1; D may be TRBD1 (5 bases). The CDR3 runs 13 residues. Per the germline V gene, CDR1 is SGHNT and CDR2 is YYREEE (reference sequence). V was pared by 4 bases and J by 11 bases, with 18 bases between. CDR3: CASSHITSWGAFF. The DNA of the CDR3 is TGTGCCAGCAGCCACATAACCTCTTGGGGGGCTTTCTTT.

The rearrangement joins TRBV5-8 to TRBJ2-1; D uncertain. Trimming took 5 bases from V and 8 from J, leaving 17 bases between them. Germline CDR1 reads SGHTS; CDR2 reads YDEGEE. The CDR3 is 14 residues long. This chain's CDR3 is CASSSGGFYDEQFF. CDR3 coding DNA: TGTGCCAGCAGTTCTGGTGGGTTTTACGATGAGCAGTTCTTC. Complete variable domain (other parts from reference TRBV5-8 and TRBJ2-1): EAGVTQSPTHLIKTRGQQATLRCSPISGHTSVYWYQQALGLGLQFLLWYDEGEERNRGNFPPRFSGRQFPNYSSELNVNALELEDSALYLCASSSGGFYDEQFFGPGTRLTVL.

This clone was counted only a few times. The rearrangement joins TRBV9 to TRBJ2-5, with D perhaps matching TRBD2 (6 bases). CDR3 length: 16 amino acids. Germline V gene lookup returns CDR1 SGDLS and CDR2 YYNGEE. Trimming removed 0 bases from V and 2 bases from J, with 14 bases in between. Here the CDR3 reads CASSVGPGAGQETQYF. The CDR3 coding sequence is TGTGCCAGCAGCGTAGGTCCGGGAGCTGGGCAAGAGACCCAGTACTTC.

The V and J genes are TRBV7-2 and TRBJ2-7; D might be TRBD2 (5 bases). The CDR3 is 16 residues long. Germline V gene lookup returns CDR1 SGHTA and CDR2 FQGNSA. V lost 1 base and J lost 2, with 15 bases in between. The CDR3 DNA sequence: TGTGCCAGCAGCTTAGGAGTGGGAGTCGGAACCTACGAGCAGTACTTC. Amino acid sequence: CASSLGVGVGTYEQYF.

The chain combines TRBV27 with TRBJ2-7; 10 nucleotides align to TRBD1. The CDR3 is made up of 16 amino acids. Germline V gene lookup returns CDR1 MNHEY and CDR2 SMNVEV (reference sequence). V lost 6 bases, J lost 0 bases, and 8 bases stayed unmatched. The CDR3 is CASRKPGQGNSYEQYF. The CDR3 DNA sequence: TGTGCCAGCAGAAAGCCGGGACAGGGGAACTCCTACGAGCAGTACTTC.

The sample holds a few counts of this clone. The chain couples TRBV6-6 to TRBJ1-5, with unresolved D. This CDR3 spans 15 amino acids. V was cut by 8 bases and J by 1 base, with 15 bases left in between. Looked up from germline, CDR1 is MNHNY and CDR2 is SVGAGI (reference sequence). In DNA, the CDR3 is TGTGCCAGCGCCCTGGCCCAACGGAGCAATCAGCCCCAGCATTTT. Translated, it gives CASALAQRSNQPQHF.